A selection of T cell receptor beta chains follows, all from one sample in a study of post-analysis software for immune sequencing data. TCRdb processed the PCR reads anew with MiXCR; each CDR3 protein has one entry. The sample consists of about 430,000 distinct CDR3 sequences, approximately 37% of them appearing once. The material sequenced was blood. These receptor sequences come from a girl aged 2 to 9 with multiple sclerosis. CDR3s include the opening cysteine and the closing phenylalanine or tryptophan. D genes are given only for firm matches. Clone size is stated in some rows and not others, as once, few, many or a class when expanded.

abundance: NA; v_gene: TRBV10-3; d_gene: TRBD2; j_gene: TRBJ2-7; CDR3aa: CAISSSGESYEQYF; CDR3nt: TGTGCCATCAGTTCTAGCGGGGAATCCTACGAGCAGTACTTC
abundance: NA; v_gene: TRBV5-5; d_gene: NA; j_gene: TRBJ2-5; CDR3aa: CASSFYKLGETQYF; CDR3nt: TGTGCCAGCAGCTTTTACAAGCTTGGGGAGACCCAGTACTTC
abundance: few; v_gene: TRBV28; d_gene: TRBD1; j_gene: TRBJ1-2; CDR3aa: CASSLYPSADRVDGYTF; CDR3nt: TGTGCCAGCAGTCTATACCCCTCCGCGGACAGGGTCGATGGCTACACCTTC
abundance: few; v_gene: TRBV10-3; d_gene: NA; j_gene: TRBJ2-5; CDR3aa: CAISDNTLWETQYF; CDR3nt: TGTGCCATCAGTGATAATACCCTCTGGGAGACCCAGTACTTC
abundance: NA; v_gene: TRBV20-1; d_gene: NA; j_gene: TRBJ2-7; CDR3aa: CNARDGAYEQYF; CDR3nt: TGCAATGCGAGGGACGGAGCCTACGAGCAGTACTTC
abundance: few; v_gene: TRBV4-1; d_gene: TRBD1; j_gene: TRBJ1-1; CDR3aa: CASSVGTGAHWDTEAFF; CDR3nt: TGCGCCAGCAGCGTCGGGACAGGGGCCCATTGGGACACTGAAGCTTTCTTT
abundance: NA; v_gene: TRBV28; d_gene: NA; j_gene: TRBJ2-7; CDR3aa: CASSPPPVPYEQYF; CDR3nt: TGTGCCAGCAGTCCCCCCCCGGTCCCTTACGAGCAGTACTTC
abundance: NA; v_gene: TRBV7-3; d_gene: NA; j_gene: TRBJ2-7; CDR3aa: CASSWGAGYEQYF; CDR3nt: TGTGCCAGCAGCTGGGGGGCGGGCTACGAGCAGTACTTC
abundance: few; v_gene: TRBV4-1; d_gene: TRBD2; j_gene: TRBJ2-1; CDR3aa: CASSQEGTSANEQFF; CDR3nt: TGCGCCAGCAGCCAAGAGGGGACTAGCGCCAATGAGCAGTTCTTC
abundance: NA; v_gene: TRBV4-2; d_gene: NA; j_gene: TRBJ2-3; CDR3aa: CASSQDLGGEGTDTQYF; CDR3nt: TGTGCCAGCAGCCAAGATTTAGGGGGGGAGGGCACAGATACGCAGTATTTT
abundance: NA; v_gene: TRBV6-5; d_gene: TRBD1; j_gene: TRBJ2-3; CDR3aa: CASSQGQGQTDTQYF; CDR3nt: TGTGCCAGCAGCCAGGGACAGGGTCAGACAGATACGCAGTATTTT
abundance: NA; v_gene: TRBV4-1; d_gene: NA; j_gene: TRBJ2-7; CDR3aa: CASSQEPSVDYEQYF; CDR3nt: TGCGCCAGCAGCCAAGAACCTAGCGTTGACTACGAGCAGTACTTC
abundance: few; v_gene: TRBV7-7; d_gene: NA; j_gene: TRBJ1-5; CDR3aa: CASSPQEQPQHF; CDR3nt: TGTGCCAGCAGCCCCCAGGAGCAGCCCCAGCATTTT
abundance: NA; v_gene: TRBV7-2; d_gene: TRBD2; j_gene: TRBJ2-3; CDR3aa: CASSLGAGGSTDTQYF; CDR3nt: TGTGCCAGCAGCTTAGGGGCGGGGGGTAGCACAGATACGCAGTATTTT
abundance: NA; v_gene: TRBV20-1; d_gene: TRBD2; j_gene: TRBJ2-1; CDR3aa: CSAPPGLAGDNEQFF; CDR3nt: TGCAGTGCCCCCCCGGGACTAGCGGGAGACAATGAGCAGTTCTTC
abundance: many; v_gene: TRBV28; d_gene: TRBD1; j_gene: TRBJ1-6; CDR3aa: CASSLDRGGSPLHF; CDR3nt: TGTGCCAGCAGCCTTGACAGGGGTGGCTCACCCCTCCACTTT
abundance: NA; v_gene: TRBV28; d_gene: NA; j_gene: TRBJ1-4; CDR3aa: CASHPSVEQSDEKLFF; CDR3nt: TGTGCCAGCCATCCCTCAGTGGAACAGTCTGATGAAAAACTGTTTTTT
abundance: few; v_gene: TRBV5-1; d_gene: NA; j_gene: TRBJ1-2; CDR3aa: CASSSGRPTNYGYTF; CDR3nt: TGCGCCAGCAGCTCGGGACGGCCAACTAACTATGGCTACACCTTC
abundance: NA; v_gene: TRBV19; d_gene: NA; j_gene: TRBJ1-1; CDR3aa: CASSMGRSIEAFF; CDR3nt: TGTGCCAGTAGTATGGGGCGGAGCATAGAAGCTTTCTTT
abundance: NA; v_gene: TRBV5-1; d_gene: TRBD2; j_gene: TRBJ2-5; CDR3aa: CASSLGTSGGEEQYF; CDR3nt: TGCGCCAGCAGCTTGGGGACTAGCGGGGGTGAGGAGCAGTACTTC
abundance: few; v_gene: TRBV7-8; d_gene: TRBD1; j_gene: TRBJ2-7; CDR3aa: CASSLVFRTGGEQYF; CDR3nt: TGTGCCAGCAGCTTAGTTTTTCGGACAGGGGGCGAGCAGTACTTC
abundance: NA; v_gene: TRBV3-1; d_gene: NA; j_gene: TRBJ2-1; CDR3aa: CASSQKWGWDLHNEQFF; CDR3nt: TGTGCCAGCAGCCAAAAATGGGGATGGGACTTGCACAATGAGCAGTTCTTC
abundance: many; v_gene: TRBV20-1; d_gene: NA; j_gene: TRBJ2-7; CDR3aa: CSARADRVYEQYF; CDR3nt: TGCAGTGCTAGGGCAGACAGAGTCTACGAGCAGTACTTC
abundance: few; v_gene: TRBV6-6; d_gene: NA; j_gene: TRBJ2-5; CDR3aa: CATRQAQETQYF; CDR3nt: TGTGCCACCAGACAGGCCCAAGAGACCCAGTACTTC
abundance: NA; v_gene: TRBV6-5; d_gene: TRBD1; j_gene: TRBJ2-7; CDR3aa: CASSYSAGGYREQYF; CDR3nt: TGTGCCAGCAGTTACTCGGCAGGGGGCTATCGAGAGCAGTACTTC
abundance: NA; v_gene: TRBV4-2; d_gene: NA; j_gene: TRBJ1-5; CDR3aa: CASSQDVGWGNQPQHF; CDR3nt: TGTGCCAGCAGCCAAGATGTGGGATGGGGCAATCAGCCCCAGCATTTT
abundance: NA; v_gene: TRBV14; d_gene: NA; j_gene: TRBJ1-2; CDR3aa: CASSRWLSYGYTF; CDR3nt: TGTGCCAGCAGCCGTTGGCTGAGCTATGGCTACACCTTC
abundance: NA; v_gene: TRBV10-3; d_gene: NA; j_gene: TRBJ2-7; CDR3aa: CAISELRVEFYEQYF; CDR3nt: TGTGCCATCAGTGAGCTACGGGTTGAATTCTACGAGCAGTACTTC
abundance: NA; v_gene: TRBV20-1; d_gene: TRBD2; j_gene: TRBJ2-1; CDR3aa: CSARGWGGSGGKNNEQFF; CDR3nt: TGCAGTGCTAGAGGTTGGGGGGGTAGCGGGGGGAAAAACAATGAGCAGTTCTTC
abundance: few; v_gene: TRBV5-1; d_gene: NA; j_gene: TRBJ2-5; CDR3aa: CASSLDGRVYQETQYF; CDR3nt: TGCGCCAGCAGCTTGGATGGCAGGGTGTACCAAGAGACCCAGTACTTC
abundance: NA; v_gene: TRBV7-9; d_gene: NA; j_gene: TRBJ2-3; CDR3aa: CASSCLEGNSADTQYF; CDR3nt: TGTGCCAGCAGTTGCCTCGAGGGTAATAGCGCAGATACGCAGTATTTT
abundance: few; v_gene: TRBV9; d_gene: NA; j_gene: TRBJ1-2; CDR3aa: CASSPSSGGYTF; CDR3nt: TGTGCCAGCAGCCCCAGTAGTGGCGGCTACACCTTC
abundance: NA; v_gene: TRBV4-2; d_gene: NA; j_gene: TRBJ2-1; CDR3aa: CASSQNSEQFF; CDR3nt: TGTGCCAGCAGCCAAAATAGTGAGCAGTTCTTC
abundance: NA; v_gene: TRBV29-1; d_gene: NA; j_gene: TRBJ2-7; CDR3aa: CSVEDHSGVSYEQYF; CDR3nt: TGCAGCGTTGAAGATCACTCAGGTGTCTCCTACGAGCAGTACTTC
abundance: few; v_gene: TRBV29-1; d_gene: NA; j_gene: TRBJ2-1; CDR3aa: CSVEDVIAASYNEQFF; CDR3nt: TGCAGCGTTGAAGATGTGATAGCGGCCTCCTACAATGAGCAGTTCTTC
abundance: few; v_gene: TRBV18; d_gene: NA; j_gene: TRBJ2-5; CDR3aa: CASSPLAAETQYF; CDR3nt: TGTGCCAGCTCACCATTGGCCGCCGAGACCCAGTACTTC
abundance: NA; v_gene: TRBV28; d_gene: NA; j_gene: TRBJ1-5; CDR3aa: CASNKQGHHNQPQHF; CDR3nt: TGTGCCAGCAATAAACAGGGTCATCACAATCAGCCCCAGCATTTT
abundance: NA; v_gene: TRBV29-1; d_gene: NA; j_gene: TRBJ2-2; CDR3aa: CSVGFMRGGTGELFF; CDR3nt: TGCAGCGTTGGTTTTATGAGGGGTGGCACCGGGGAGCTGTTTTTT
abundance: few; v_gene: TRBV20-1; d_gene: TRBD1; j_gene: TRBJ2-4; CDR3aa: CSASDSGGKGLAKNIQYF; CDR3nt: TGCAGTGCTAGCGACTCAGGGGGCAAAGGACTAGCCAAAAACATTCAGTACTTC
abundance: NA; v_gene: TRBV20-1; d_gene: NA; j_gene: TRBJ1-1; CDR3aa: CSAREGGYLAFF; CDR3nt: TGCAGTGCCCGGGAGGGGGGATATTTGGCTTTCTTT
abundance: NA; v_gene: TRBV25-1; d_gene: NA; j_gene: TRBJ2-5; CDR3aa: CASRSRPETQYF; CDR3nt: TGTGCCAGTAGAAGCCGCCCGGAGACCCAGTACTTC
abundance: once; v_gene: TRBV18; d_gene: TRBD2; j_gene: TRBJ2-5; CDR3aa: CASSLLRGGLQETQYF; CDR3nt: TGTGCCAGCTCACTTCTGCGGGGGGGCCTTCAAGAGACCCAGTACTTC